This T cell receptor (beta chain) came from a study of T cells in Graves' hyperthyroidism and ophthalmopathy. Many counts were recorded for this clonotype. Antigen unknown. Between the trimmed V and J ends, which lost 3 bases and 5 bases, there was a span of 20 bases. Per the germline V gene, CDR1 is SGHDN and CDR2 is FVKESK. The CDR3 is made up of 16 amino acids. TCR beta CDR3 regions were amplified from RNA. The HTBI set primed first-round TCR CDR3 RT-PCR. TCRdb passed the multiplex PCR reads through MiXCR, listing each CDR3 protein once. The table records around 580,000 distinct CDR3 sequences, roughly 46% of them present only once. Study findings and constraints: Model-based prediction identified ophthalmopathy a median around 6.7 months prior to its onset.

Sequenced sample: peripheral blood or thyroid tissue (not recorded which). The TCR comes from a woman in her late teens or twenties with Graves' hyperthyroidism. This chain links TRBV14 with TRBJ2-7; D may be TRBD1 (6 bases). The CDR3 is CASSQAWGRRADEQYF. CDR3 in DNA: TGTGCCAGCAGCCAGGCCTGGGGGCGGAGAGCCGACGAGCAGTACTTC.